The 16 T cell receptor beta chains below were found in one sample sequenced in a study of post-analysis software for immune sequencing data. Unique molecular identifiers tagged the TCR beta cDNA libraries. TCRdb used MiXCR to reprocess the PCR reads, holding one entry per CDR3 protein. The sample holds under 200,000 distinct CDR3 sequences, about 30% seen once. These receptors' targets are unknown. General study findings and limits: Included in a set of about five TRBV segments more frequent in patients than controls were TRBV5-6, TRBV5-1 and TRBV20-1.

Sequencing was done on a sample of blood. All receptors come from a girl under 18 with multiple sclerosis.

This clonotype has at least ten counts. The CDR3 bases are TGCAGTGCTAGAGACATTAGCGCTAGCACAGATACGCAGTATTTT. This gives the protein CSARDISASTDTQYF. The chain joins TRBV20-1 to TRBJ2-3; D is possibly TRBD2 (5 bases). The ends were cut back, 0 bases at V and 0 bases at J, with 10 bases in the middle. The germline V gene encodes CDR1 DFQATT and CDR2 SNEGSKA (reference sequence). The CDR3 loop spans 15 amino acids.

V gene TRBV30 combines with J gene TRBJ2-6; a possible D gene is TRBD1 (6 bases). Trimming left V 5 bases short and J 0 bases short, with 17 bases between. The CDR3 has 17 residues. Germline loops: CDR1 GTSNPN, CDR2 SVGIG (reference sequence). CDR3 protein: CAWSPGVGNSGANVLTF. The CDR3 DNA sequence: TGTGCCTGGTCCCCAGGGGTGGGCAACTCTGGGGCCAACGTCCTGACTTTC.

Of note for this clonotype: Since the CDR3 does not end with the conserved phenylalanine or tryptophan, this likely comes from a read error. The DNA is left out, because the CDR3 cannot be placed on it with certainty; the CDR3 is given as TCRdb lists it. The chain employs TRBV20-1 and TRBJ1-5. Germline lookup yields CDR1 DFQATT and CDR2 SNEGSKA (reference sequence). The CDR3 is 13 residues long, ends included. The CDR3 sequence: CSAMGSSGSWLRM.

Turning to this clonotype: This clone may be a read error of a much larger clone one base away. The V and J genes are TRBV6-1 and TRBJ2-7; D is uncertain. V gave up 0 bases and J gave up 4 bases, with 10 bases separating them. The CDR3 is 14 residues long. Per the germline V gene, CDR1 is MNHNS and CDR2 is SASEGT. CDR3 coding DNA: TGTGCCAGCAGTGAAGCGGTCGGAATTTACGAGCAGTACTTC. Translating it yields CASSEAVGIYEQYF.

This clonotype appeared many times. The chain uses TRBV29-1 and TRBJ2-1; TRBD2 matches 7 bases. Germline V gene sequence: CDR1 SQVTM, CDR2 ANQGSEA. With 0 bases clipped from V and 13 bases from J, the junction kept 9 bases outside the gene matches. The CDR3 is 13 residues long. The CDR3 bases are TGCAGCGTTGAAGAGGCTCGCGGGGGAACCCAGTTCTTC. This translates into CSVEEARGGTQFF.

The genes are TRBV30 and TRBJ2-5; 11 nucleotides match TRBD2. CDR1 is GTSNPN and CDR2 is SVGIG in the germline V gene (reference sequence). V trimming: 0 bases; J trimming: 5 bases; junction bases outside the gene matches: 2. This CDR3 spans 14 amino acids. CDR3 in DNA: TGTGCCTGGAGTGTAGGGACTAGCGGTGAGACCCAGTACTTC. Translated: CAWSVGTSGETQYF.

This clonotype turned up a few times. This chain's CDR3 is CATLTGTRTDTQYF. The CDR3 nucleotides read TGTGCCACCTTGACCGGGACTAGGACAGATACGCAGTATTTT. The chain joins TRBV28 to TRBJ2-3, with 8 bases aligning to TRBD2. The CDR3 spans 14 residues. CDR1 MDHEN and CDR2 SYDVKM come from the germline V gene. V lost 10 bases to trimming and J lost 3 bases; unmatched junction nucleotides: 9.

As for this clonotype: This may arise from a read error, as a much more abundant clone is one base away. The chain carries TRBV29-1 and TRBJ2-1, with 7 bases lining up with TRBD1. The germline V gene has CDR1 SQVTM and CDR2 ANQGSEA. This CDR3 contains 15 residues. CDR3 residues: CSAGLRDRDPNKQFF. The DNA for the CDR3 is TGCAGCGCAGGCCTCCGGGACAGAGATCCCAATAAGCAGTTCTTC.

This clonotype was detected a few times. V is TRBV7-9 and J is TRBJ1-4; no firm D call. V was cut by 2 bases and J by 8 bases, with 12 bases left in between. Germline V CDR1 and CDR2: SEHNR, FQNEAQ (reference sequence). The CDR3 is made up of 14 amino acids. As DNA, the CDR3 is TGTGCCAGCAGCTTACAGCCTCTTGGGGAAAAACTGTTTTTT. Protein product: CASSLQPLGEKLFF.

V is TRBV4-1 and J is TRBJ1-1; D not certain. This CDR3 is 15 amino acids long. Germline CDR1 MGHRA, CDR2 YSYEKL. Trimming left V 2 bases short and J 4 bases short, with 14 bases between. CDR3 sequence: CASSQSGVRSTEAFF. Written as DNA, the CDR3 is TGCGCCAGCAGCCAAAGCGGGGTAAGGAGCACTGAAGCTTTCTTT.

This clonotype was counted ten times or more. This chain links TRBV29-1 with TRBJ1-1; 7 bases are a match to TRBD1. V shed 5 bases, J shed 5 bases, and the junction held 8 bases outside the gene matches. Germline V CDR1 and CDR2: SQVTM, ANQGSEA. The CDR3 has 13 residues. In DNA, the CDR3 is TGCAGCGTTTCTACAGGGGTAGAGACTGAAGCTTTCTTT. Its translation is CSVSTGVETEAFF.

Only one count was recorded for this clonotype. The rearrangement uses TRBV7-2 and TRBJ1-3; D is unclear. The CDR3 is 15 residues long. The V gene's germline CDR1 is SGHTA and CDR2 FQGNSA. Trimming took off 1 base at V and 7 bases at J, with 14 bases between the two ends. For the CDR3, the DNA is TGTGCCAGCAGCTTAGGAAAGAGGGATCGCAACACCATATATTTT. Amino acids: CASSLGKRDRNTIYF. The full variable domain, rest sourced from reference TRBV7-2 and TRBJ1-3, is GAGVSQSPSNKVTEKGKDVELRCDPISGHTALYWYRQSLGQGLEFLIYFQGNSAPDKSGLPSDRFSAERTGGSVSTLTIQRTQQEDSAVYLCASSLGKRDRNTIYFGEGSWLTVV.

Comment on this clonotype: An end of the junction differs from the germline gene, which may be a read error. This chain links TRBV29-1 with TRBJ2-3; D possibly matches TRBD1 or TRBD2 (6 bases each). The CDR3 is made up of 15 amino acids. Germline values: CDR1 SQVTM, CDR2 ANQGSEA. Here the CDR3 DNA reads TGCGGCGTTGCTGGCACGGGGGCGAATACAGATACGCAGTATTTT. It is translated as CGVAGTGANTDTQYF.

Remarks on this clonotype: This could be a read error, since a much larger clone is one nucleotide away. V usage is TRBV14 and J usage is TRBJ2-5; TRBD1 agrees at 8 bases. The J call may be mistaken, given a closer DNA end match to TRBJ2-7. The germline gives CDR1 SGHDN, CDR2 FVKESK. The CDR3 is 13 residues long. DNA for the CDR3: TGTGCCAGCAGTTGGACAGGGTGCTCCGAGCAGTACTTC. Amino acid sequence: CASSWTGCSEQYF.

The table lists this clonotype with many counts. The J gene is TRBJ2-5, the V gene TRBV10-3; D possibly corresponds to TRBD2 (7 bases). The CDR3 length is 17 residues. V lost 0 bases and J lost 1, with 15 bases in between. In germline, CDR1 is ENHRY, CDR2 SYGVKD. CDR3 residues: CAISESKERGGQETQYF. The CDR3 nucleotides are TGTGCCATCAGTGAGTCGAAGGAGAGGGGGGGCCAAGAGACCCAGTACTTC.

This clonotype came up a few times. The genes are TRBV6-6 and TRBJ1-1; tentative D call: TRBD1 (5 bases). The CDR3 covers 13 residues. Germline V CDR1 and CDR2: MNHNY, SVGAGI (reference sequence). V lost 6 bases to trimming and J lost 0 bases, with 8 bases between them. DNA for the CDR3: TGTGCCAGCAGAGGGGCCATGAACACTGAAGCTTTCTTT. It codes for CASRGAMNTEAFF.